This T cell receptor beta chain was sequenced for a study of response to subunit inactivated influenza vaccine. General study points: Seasonal influenza vaccination, on each occasion, was suggested by the authors to recruit few new T cells.

TCRdb used MiXCR to reprocess the RT-PCR reads, holding one entry per CDR3 protein. Of fewer than 700,000 distinct CDR3 sequences listed, roughly 13% were seen once; the top ten hold roughly 13%. Remarks on this clonotype: Its cognate antigen is unknown.

There are 14 residues in the CDR3. Germline V gene sequence: CDR1 DFQATT, CDR2 SNEGSKA (reference sequence). Trimming took 0 bases from V and 5 from J; bases not matched to a gene: 7. The sample was PBMCs from blood, taken roughly 46 days after vaccination. The TCR originated in a man aged 50 to 60 who received an inactivated influenza vaccine. The chain uses TRBV20-1 and TRBJ2-7; TRBD2 matches 7 bases. The CDR3 nucleotides read TGCAGTGCTAGAGATCTAAGGCGGGAGCACGAGCAGTACTTC. It codes for CSARDLRREHEQYF.